These 11 T cell receptor beta chains originate from one sample sequenced in a study of blood T cell repertoires in COVID-19. Using immunoSEQ multiplex PCR, the repertoire was profiled, and TCRdb retains in-frame clones only, with some absent. The table lists hundreds of thousands of clones, around 91% of them singletons. Sequenced sample: PBMCs or T cells enriched from blood (not recorded which). These receptors came from a woman aged 40 to 50 who had recovered from COVID-19.

V usage is TRBV5-1 and J usage is TRBJ2-5; tentative D call: TRBD2 (6 bases). Trimming cost V 4 bases and J 7 bases, with 23 bases left between them. The CDR3 sequence is 16 residues long. Germline CDR1 and CDR2: SGHRS and YFSETQ. The CDR3 nucleotides are TGCGCCAGCAGCGTCACTCCGGGACTGGGAGTATCGACCCAGTACTTC. Its protein is CASSVTPGLGVSTQYF.

The V gene is TRBV24-1, the J gene TRBJ1-5; D is ambiguous. Trimming stripped 4 bases from V and 2 bases from J, with 5 bases between. Germline V gene sequence: CDR1 KGHDR, CDR2 SFDVKD. The CDR3 covers 13 residues. The CDR3 nucleotides read TGTGCCACCAGTGAACACGGCAATCAGCCCCAGCATTTT. This sequence encodes CATSEHGNQPQHF.

This rearrangement joins TRBV19 to TRBJ2-3; no clear D. Germline V gene data show CDR1 as LNHDA and CDR2 as SQIVND (reference sequence). CDR3 length: 13 residues. Trimming took off 5 bases at V and 2 bases at J, with 8 bases between the two ends. The CDR3 nucleotides read TGTGCCAGTAGTTTCACATTCACAGATACGCAGTATTTT. This gives the protein CASSFTFTDTQYF. The full variable domain, completed using reference TRBV19 and TRBJ2-3, is DGGITQSPKYLFRKEGQNVTLSCEQNLNHDAMYWYRQDPGQGLRLIYYSQIVNDFQKGDIAEGYSVSREKKESFPLTVTSAQKNPTAFYLCASSFTFTDTQYFGPGTRLTVL.

The chain employs TRBV10-3 and TRBJ2-5; 13 positions match TRBD2. Germline V CDR1 and CDR2: ENHRY, SYGVKD. With 6 bases clipped from V and 6 bases from J, the junction kept 7 bases outside the gene matches. This CDR3 is built from 15 residues. CDR3 sequence: CAISQLAGGPKTQYF. In DNA form, the CDR3 reads TGTGCCATCAGCCAACTAGCGGGAGGGCCGAAGACCCAGTACTTC.

The chain carries TRBV2 and TRBJ2-2, with D possibly being TRBD1 (5 bases). Germline V lookup: CDR1 SNHLY, CDR2 FYNNEI. The V and J ends lost 1 base and 3 bases respectively, with 9 bases between them. There are 15 residues in the CDR3. Here the CDR3 reads CASSEGRAYTGELFF. For the CDR3, the DNA is TGTGCCAGCAGTGAAGGCAGGGCCTACACCGGGGAGCTGTTTTTT.

J is TRBJ1-3 and V is TRBV5-1; D is undetermined. The V gene's germline CDR1 is SGHRS and CDR2 YFSETQ. V lost 0 bases and J 2 bases, leaving 12 bases between the germline ends. The CDR3 length is 16 residues. CDR3 region: CASSLATGRAGNTIYF. CDR3 nucleotide sequence: TGCGCCAGCAGCTTGGCCACTGGGAGAGCTGGAAACACCATATATTTT. The full variable domain, its missing parts supplied by reference TRBV5-1 and TRBJ1-3, is KAGVTQTPRYLIKTRGQQVTLSCSPISGHRSVSWYQQTPGQGLQFLFEYFSETQRNKGNFPGRFSGRQFSNSRSEMNVSTLELGDSALYLCASSLATGRAGNTIYFGEGSWLTVV.

The gene calls are TRBV4-3 and TRBJ2-1, with 8 bases lining up with TRBD2. The length of the CDR3 is 16 residues. Germline CDR1 is LGHNA and CDR2 is YSLEER. Trimming at V came to 1 base and at J to 4 bases, leaving 6 bases not matched to a gene. The DNA of the CDR3 is TGCGCCAGCAGCCAAGGCCAAGCGGGGGCGTACAATGAGCAGTTCTTC. Residues: CASSQGQAGAYNEQFF.

The chain is built from TRBV7-9 and TRBJ1-2; D gene ambiguous. V was shortened by 0 bases and J by 3 bases, with 8 bases between the two germline ends. The CDR3 spans 14 residues. Per germline, CDR1 SEHNR and CDR2 FQNEAQ (reference sequence). Here the CDR3 reads CASSLAGLDYGYTF. For the CDR3, the DNA is TGTGCCAGCAGCTTAGCAGGACTGGACTATGGCTACACCTTC. Variable domain in full (rest from reference TRBV7-9 and TRBJ1-2): DTGVSQNPRHKITKRGQNVTFRCDPISEHNRLYWYRQTLGQGPEFLTYFQNEAQLEKSRLLSDRFSAERPKGSFSTLEIQRTEQGDSAMYLCASSLAGLDYGYTFGSGTRLTVV.

The V and J genes are TRBV20-1 and TRBJ2-3; D possibly corresponds to TRBD2 (6 bases). The CDR3 is 15 residues long. V lost 3 bases and J lost 7, with 20 bases in between. The germline CDR1 and CDR2 sequences are DFQATT and SNEGSKA (reference sequence). CDR3 protein: CSASSSEGATNTQYF. The CDR3 nucleotides read TGCAGTGCTAGTTCTAGCGAGGGAGCTACTAATACGCAGTATTTT.

This clone was counted only a few times. The chain links TRBV7-2 to TRBJ2-7, with a possible D match to TRBD2 (6 bases). The CDR3 totals 15 residues. Trimming removed 5 bases at V and 2 bases at J, with 16 bases between. CDR1 is SGHTA, CDR2 FQGNSA, per germline. Here the CDR3 DNA reads TGTGCCAGCAGCCTCCAGCCTAGCGACACCTACGAGCAGTACTTC. It is translated as CASSLQPSDTYEQYF.

The J gene is TRBJ2-1, the V gene TRBV9; D remains unclear. The CDR3 has 13 residues. V lost 0 bases and J lost 8, with 9 bases in between. Germline V gives CDR1 SGDLS, CDR2 YYNGEE. CDR3 in DNA: TGTGCCAGCAGCGTAGGACACCGCGATGAGCAGTTCTTC. It codes for CASSVGHRDEQFF.